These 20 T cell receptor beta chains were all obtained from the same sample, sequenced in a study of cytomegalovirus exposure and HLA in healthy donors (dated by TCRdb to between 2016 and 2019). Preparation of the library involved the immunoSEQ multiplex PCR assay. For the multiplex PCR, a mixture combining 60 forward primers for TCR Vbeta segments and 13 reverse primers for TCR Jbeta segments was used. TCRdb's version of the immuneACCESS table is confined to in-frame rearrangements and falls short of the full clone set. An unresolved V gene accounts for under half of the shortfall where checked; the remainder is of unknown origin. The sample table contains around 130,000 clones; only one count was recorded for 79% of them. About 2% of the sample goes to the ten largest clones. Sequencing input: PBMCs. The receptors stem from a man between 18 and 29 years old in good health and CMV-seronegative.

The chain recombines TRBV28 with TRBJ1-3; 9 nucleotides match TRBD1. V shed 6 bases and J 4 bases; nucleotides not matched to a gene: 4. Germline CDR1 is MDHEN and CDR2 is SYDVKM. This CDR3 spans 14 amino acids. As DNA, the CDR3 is TGTGCCAGCAGAGAGACAGGGGGGGGAAACACCATATATTTT. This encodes CASRETGGGNTIYF.

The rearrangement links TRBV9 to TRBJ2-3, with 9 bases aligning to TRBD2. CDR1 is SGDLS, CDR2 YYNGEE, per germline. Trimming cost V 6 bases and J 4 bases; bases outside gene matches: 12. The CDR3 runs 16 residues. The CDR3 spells CASNGASGTLADTQYF. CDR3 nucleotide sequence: TGTGCCAGCAACGGGGCTAGCGGGACTCTTGCAGATACGCAGTATTTT. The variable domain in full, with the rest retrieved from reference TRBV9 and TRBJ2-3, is DSGVTQTPKHLITATGQRVTLRCSPRSGDLSVYWYQQSLDQGLQFLIQYYNGEERAKGNILERFSAQQFPDLHSELNLSSLELGDSALYFCASNGASGTLADTQYFGPGTRLTVL.

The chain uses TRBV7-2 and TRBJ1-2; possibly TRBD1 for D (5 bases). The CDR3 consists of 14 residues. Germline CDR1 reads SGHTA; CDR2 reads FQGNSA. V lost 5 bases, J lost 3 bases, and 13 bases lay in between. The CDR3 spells CASSIGRGDYGYTF. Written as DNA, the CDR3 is TGTGCCAGCAGCATCGGACGGGGGGACTATGGCTACACCTTC.

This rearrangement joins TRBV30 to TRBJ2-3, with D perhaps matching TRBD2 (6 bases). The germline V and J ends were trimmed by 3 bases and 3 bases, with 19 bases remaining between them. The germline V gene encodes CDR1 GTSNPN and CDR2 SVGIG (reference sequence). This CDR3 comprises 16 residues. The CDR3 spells CAWSPTRPTFTDTQYF. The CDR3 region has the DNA TGTGCCTGGAGCCCGACTAGGCCGACATTTACAGATACGCAGTATTTT.

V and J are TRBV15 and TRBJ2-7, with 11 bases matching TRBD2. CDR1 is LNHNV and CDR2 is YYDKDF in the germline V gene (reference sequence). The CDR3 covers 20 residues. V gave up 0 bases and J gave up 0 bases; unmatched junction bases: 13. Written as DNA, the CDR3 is TGTGCCACCAGCAGAGATTTTTCCGGGACTAGCGGACGGAGCTCCTACGAGCAGTACTTC. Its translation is CATSRDFSGTSGRSSYEQYF.

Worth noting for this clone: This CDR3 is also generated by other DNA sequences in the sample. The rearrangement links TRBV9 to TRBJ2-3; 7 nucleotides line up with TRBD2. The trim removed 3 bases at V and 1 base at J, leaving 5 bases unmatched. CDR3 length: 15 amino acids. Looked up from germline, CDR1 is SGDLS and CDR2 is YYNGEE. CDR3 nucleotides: TGTGCCAGCAGCGCTTCTAGCGGCGGCACAGATACGCAGTATTTT. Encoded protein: CASSASSGGTDTQYF.

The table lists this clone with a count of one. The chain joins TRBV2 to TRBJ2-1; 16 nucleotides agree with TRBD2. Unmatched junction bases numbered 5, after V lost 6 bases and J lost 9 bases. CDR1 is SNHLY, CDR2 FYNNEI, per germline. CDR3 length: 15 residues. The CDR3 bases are TGTGCCAGCAGAGTGGGACTAGCGGGAGGGGGTGAGCAGTTCTTC. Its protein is CASRVGLAGGGEQFF.

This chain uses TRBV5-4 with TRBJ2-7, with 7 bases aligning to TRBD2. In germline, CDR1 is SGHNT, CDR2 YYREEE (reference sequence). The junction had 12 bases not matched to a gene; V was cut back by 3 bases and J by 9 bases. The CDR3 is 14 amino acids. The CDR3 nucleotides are TGTGCCAGCAGCTCGGCCGGGACCTGGGGGGGGCAGTACGTC. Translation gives CASSSAGTWGGQYV.

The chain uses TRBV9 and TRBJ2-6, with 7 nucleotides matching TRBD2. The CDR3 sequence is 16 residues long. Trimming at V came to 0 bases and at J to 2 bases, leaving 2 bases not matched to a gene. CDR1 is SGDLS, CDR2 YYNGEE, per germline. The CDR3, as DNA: TGTGCCAGCAGCGTAGGGGGGGGACCTGGGGCCAACGTCCTGACTTTC. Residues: CASSVGGGPGANVLTF. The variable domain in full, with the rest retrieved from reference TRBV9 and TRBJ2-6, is DSGVTQTPKHLITATGQRVTLRCSPRSGDLSVYWYQQSLDQGLQFLIQYYNGEERAKGNILERFSAQQFPDLHSELNLSSLELGDSALYFCASSVGGGPGANVLTFGAGSRLTVL.

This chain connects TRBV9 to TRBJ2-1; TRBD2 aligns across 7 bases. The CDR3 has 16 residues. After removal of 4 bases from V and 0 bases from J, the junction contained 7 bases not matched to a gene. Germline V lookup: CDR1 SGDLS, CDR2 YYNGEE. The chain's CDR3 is CASSPSGDDSYNEQFF. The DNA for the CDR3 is TGTGCCAGCAGCCCTAGCGGAGATGACTCCTACAATGAGCAGTTCTTC.

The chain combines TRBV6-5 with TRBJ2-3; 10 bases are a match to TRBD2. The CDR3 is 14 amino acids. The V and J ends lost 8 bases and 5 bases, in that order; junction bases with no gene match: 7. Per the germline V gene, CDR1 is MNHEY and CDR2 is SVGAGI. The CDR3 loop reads CASALAGVGDTQYF. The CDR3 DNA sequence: TGTGCCAGCGCTCTAGCGGGAGTCGGAGATACGCAGTATTTT.

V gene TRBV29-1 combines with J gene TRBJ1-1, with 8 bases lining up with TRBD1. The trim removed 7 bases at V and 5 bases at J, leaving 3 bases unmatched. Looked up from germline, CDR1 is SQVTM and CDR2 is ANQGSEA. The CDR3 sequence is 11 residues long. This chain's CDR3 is CSADRATEAFF. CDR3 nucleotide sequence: TGCAGCGCGGACAGGGCGACTGAAGCTTTCTTT.

This CDR3 reads CASSEYQETQYF. The CDR3 nucleotides are TGTGCCAGCTCAGAGTACCAAGAGACCCAGTACTTC. The V call is TRBV18, the J call TRBJ2-5; D is undetermined. CDR3 length: 12 amino acids. Germline-derived CDR1 and CDR2 are KGHSH and LQKENI. Trimming shortened V by 5 bases and J by 0 bases, and 4 bases separated the two germline ends.

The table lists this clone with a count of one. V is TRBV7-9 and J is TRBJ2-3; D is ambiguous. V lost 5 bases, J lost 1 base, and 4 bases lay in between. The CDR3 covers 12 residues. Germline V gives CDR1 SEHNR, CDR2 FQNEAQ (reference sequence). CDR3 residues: CASSQGTDTQYF. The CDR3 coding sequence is TGTGCCAGCAGCCAGGGCACAGATACGCAGTATTTT.

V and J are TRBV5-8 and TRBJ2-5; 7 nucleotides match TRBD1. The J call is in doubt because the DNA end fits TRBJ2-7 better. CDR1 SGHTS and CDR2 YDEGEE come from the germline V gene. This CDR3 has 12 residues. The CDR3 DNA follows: TGTGCCAGCAGCACAACAGGGGTCGAGCAGTACTTC. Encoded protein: CASSTTGVEQYF.

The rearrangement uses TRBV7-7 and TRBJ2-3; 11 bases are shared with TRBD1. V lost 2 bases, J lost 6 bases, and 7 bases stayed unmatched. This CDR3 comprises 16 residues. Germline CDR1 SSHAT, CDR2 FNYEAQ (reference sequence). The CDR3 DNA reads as TGTGCCAGCAGCTTACTTGGGACAGGGGGTTCTGATACGCAGTATTTT. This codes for CASSLLGTGGSDTQYF.

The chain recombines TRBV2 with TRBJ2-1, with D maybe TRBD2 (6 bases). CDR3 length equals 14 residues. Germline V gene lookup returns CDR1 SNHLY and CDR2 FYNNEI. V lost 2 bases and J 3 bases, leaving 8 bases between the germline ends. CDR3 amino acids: CASSEPGVYNEQFF. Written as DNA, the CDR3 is TGTGCCAGCAGTGAACCGGGAGTCTACAATGAGCAGTTCTTC.

CDR3 bases: TGTGCCAGCAGTCCACAAGGGACAGGGGTGAATGAAAAACTGTTTTTT. Translating gives CASSPQGTGVNEKLFF. The rearrangement joins TRBV2 to TRBJ1-4; 10 bases align to TRBD1. This CDR3 is built from 16 residues. The ends lost 5 bases at V and 5 bases at J; junction bases unmatched: 8. Per the germline V gene, CDR1 is SNHLY and CDR2 is FYNNEI.

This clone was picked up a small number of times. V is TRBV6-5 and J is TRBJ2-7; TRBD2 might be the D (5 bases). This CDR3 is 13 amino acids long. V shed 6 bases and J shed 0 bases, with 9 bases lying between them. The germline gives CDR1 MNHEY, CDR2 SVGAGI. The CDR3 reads CASSDGLSYEQYF. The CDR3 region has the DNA TGTGCCAGCAGCGACGGACTCTCCTACGAGCAGTACTTC.

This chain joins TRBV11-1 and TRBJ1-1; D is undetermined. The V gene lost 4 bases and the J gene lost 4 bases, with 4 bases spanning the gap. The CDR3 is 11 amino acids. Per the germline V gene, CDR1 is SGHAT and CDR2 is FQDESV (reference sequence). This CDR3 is CASSSPTEAFF. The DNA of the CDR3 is TGTGCCAGCAGCTCTCCCACTGAAGCTTTCTTT.